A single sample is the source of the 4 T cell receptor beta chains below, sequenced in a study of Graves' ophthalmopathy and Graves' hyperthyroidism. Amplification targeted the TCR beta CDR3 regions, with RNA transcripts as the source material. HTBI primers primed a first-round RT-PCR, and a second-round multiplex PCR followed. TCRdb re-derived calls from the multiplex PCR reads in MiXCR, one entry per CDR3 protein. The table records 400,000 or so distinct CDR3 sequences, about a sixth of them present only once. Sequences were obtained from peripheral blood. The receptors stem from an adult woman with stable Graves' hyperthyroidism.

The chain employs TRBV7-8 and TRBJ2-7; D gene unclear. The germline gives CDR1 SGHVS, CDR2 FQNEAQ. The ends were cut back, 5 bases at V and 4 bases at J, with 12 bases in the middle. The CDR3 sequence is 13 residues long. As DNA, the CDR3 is TGTGCCAGCAGCCCCTGGACCGATTACGAGCAGTACTTC. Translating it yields CASSPWTDYEQYF.

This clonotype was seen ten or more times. As DNA, the CDR3 is TGTGCCAGCAGTCCCGGGACAGCGCTGGCCCTCCACTTT. Its protein product is CASSPGTALALHF. The V and J genes are TRBV6-1 and TRBJ1-6; 7 bases agree with TRBD1. V trimming: 5 bases; J trimming: 14 bases; junction bases outside the gene matches: 9. Germline values: CDR1 MNHNS, CDR2 SASEGT. CDR3 size: 13 residues.

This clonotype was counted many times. CDR3 loop: CASRTGGAGQPQHF. CDR3 nucleotides: TGTGCCAGCAGAACAGGGGGCGCGGGTCAGCCCCAGCATTTT. The chain combines TRBV12-3 or TRBV12-4 with TRBJ1-5; 9 nucleotides align to TRBD1. The V gene end was trimmed by 6 bases and the J gene end by 6 bases; junction bases not matched to a gene: 6. CDR3 length equals 14 residues.

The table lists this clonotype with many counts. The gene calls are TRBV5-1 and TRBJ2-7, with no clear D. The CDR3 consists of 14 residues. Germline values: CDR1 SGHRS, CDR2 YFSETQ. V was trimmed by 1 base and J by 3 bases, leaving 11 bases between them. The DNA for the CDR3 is TGCGCCAGCAGCTTGTATTCTTCGAGCTACGAGCAGTACTTC. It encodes CASSLYSSSYEQYF.